The subject of this entry is one TCR beta chain. What it recognizes is unknown. The data stem from a study of T cell responses to AZD1222 COVID-19 vaccine. Findings and limits, study-wide: Repertoires in all cases were sampled only once the peak T cell response had passed. Mostly white British, mostly female donors; authors suggested clonal diversity may be underestimated. Nearly half of spike-specific TCRs reportedly target unmutated variant regions.

Germline V CDR1 and CDR2: SGHTA, FQGNSA. This CDR3 has 17 amino acids. J lost 2 bases, V lost 0 bases, and 3 bases had no gene match. Clones were read by immunoSEQ multiplex PCR, and TCRdb kept only the in-frame ones, dropping some. The table lists some 200,000 clones, 70% to 90% of them singletons. Specimen: peripheral blood, collected on day 0 of AZD1222 vaccination. This TCR was recovered from an adult in good health. The chain links TRBV7-2 to TRBJ2-7; TRBD2 matches at 14 bases. In DNA, the CDR3 is TGTGCCAGCAGCTTAGCGACTAGCGGGAGGGGGCCCTACGAGCAGTACTTC. Residues: CASSLATSGRGPYEQYF. The variable domain in full, with the rest retrieved from reference TRBV7-2 and TRBJ2-7, is GAGVSQSPSNKVTEKGKDVELRCDPISGHTALYWYRQSLGQGLEFLIYFQGNSAPDKSGLPSDRFSAERTGGSVSTLTIQRTQQEDSAVYLCASSLATSGRGPYEQYFGPGTRLTVT.